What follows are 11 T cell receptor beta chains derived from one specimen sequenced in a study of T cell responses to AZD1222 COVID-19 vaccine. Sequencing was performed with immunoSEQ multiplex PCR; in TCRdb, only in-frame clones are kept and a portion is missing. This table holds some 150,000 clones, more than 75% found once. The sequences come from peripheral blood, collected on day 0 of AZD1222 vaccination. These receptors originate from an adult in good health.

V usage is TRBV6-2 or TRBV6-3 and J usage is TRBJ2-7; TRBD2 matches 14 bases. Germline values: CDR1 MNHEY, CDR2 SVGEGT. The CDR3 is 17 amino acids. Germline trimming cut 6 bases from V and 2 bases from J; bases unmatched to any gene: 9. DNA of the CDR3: TGTGCCAGCAGCAAGACTAGCGGGGGGGTCCTTACCTACGAGCAGTACTTC. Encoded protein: CASSKTSGGVLTYEQYF.

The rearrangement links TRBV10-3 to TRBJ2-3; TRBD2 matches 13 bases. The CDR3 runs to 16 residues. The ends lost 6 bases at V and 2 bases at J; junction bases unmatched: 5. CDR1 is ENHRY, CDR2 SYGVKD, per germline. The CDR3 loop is CAISGLAGEPTDTQYF. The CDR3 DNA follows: TGTGCCATCAGCGGACTAGCGGGAGAACCCACAGATACGCAGTATTTT.

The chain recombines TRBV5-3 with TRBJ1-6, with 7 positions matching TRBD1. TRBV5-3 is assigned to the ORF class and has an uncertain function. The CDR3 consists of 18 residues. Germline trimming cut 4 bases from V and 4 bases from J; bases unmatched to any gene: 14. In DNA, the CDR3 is TGTGCCAGAAGCCGTGACGACGTAGGGGGCTTTTATAATTCACCCCTCCACTTT. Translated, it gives CARSRDDVGGFYNSPLHF.

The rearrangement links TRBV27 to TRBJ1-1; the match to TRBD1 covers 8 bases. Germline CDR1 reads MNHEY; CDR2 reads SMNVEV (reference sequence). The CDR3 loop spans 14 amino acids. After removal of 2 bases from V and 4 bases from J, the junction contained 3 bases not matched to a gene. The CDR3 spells CASSLQGAGTEAFF. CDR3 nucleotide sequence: TGTGCCAGCAGTTTACAGGGGGCCGGCACTGAAGCTTTCTTT.

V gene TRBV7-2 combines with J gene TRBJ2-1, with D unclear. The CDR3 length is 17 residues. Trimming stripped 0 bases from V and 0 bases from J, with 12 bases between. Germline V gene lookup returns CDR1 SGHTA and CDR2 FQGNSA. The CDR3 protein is CASSLAFAGSSYNEQFF. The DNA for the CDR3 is TGTGCCAGCAGCTTAGCCTTCGCAGGCAGCTCCTACAATGAGCAGTTCTTC.

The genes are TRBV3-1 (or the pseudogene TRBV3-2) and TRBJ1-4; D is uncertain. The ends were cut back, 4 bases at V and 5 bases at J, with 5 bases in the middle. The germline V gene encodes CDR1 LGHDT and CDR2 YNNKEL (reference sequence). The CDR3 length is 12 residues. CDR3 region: CASSLVNEKLFF. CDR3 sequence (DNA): TGTGCCAGCAGCCTCGTGAATGAAAAACTGTTTTTT.

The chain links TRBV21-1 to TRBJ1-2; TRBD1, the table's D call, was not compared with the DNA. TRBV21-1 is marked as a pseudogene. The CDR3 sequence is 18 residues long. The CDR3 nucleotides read TGTGCCAGACTATCAAATCCGGGACACCACCCGCGTGGTTTTGGCTACACCTTC. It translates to CARLSNPGHHPRGFGYTF.

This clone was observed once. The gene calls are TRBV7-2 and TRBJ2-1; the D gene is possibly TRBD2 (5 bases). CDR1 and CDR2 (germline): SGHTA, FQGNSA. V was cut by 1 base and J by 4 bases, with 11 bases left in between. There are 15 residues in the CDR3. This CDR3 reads CASSLGGAIYNEQFF. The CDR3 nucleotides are TGTGCCAGCAGCTTAGGGGGAGCCATTTACAATGAGCAGTTCTTC.

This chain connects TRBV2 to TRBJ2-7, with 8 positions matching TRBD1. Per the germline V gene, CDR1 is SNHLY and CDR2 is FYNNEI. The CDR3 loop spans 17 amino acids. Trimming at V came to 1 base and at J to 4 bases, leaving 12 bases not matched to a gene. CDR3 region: CASSEELLGTGTYEQYF. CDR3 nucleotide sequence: TGTGCCAGCAGTGAAGAGCTACTCGGGACAGGAACGTACGAGCAGTACTTC.

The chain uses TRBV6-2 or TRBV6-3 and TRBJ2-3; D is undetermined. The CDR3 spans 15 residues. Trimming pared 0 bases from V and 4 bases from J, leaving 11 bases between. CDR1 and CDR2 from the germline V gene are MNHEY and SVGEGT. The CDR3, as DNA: TGTGCCAGCAGTTACTCTGCCGTGGGTGCAGATACGCAGTATTTT. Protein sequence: CASSYSAVGADTQYF.

CDR3 sequence (DNA): TGCGCCAGCAGCTTGGATCCTAGCGGGAGGTCGGGTGAGCAGTTCTTC. It codes for CASSLDPSGRSGEQFF. The V call is TRBV5-1, the J call TRBJ2-1; 11 bases agree with TRBD2. The CDR3 is made up of 16 amino acids. The ends lost 0 bases at V and 9 bases at J; junction bases unmatched: 8. Germline values: CDR1 SGHRS, CDR2 YFSETQ.